These 23 T cell receptor beta chains originate from one sample sequenced in a study of blood T cells in healthy people across ages (dated by TCRdb to the mid-2010s). Receptor amplification or capture employed 5' RACE. Reads for this sample came from an Illumina HiSeq 2500. A second PCR of about 7 to 12 cycles was performed with a sample-barcoded 5' primer and a J-beta primer mix. TCRdb reprocessing: public reads trimmed at Q25 with fastp, clones called with MiXCR, in-frame beta chains kept. Rows matching on CDR3 protein sequence are summarized as one entry with the most common DNA and genes. Recorded for this sample are some 560,000 distinct CDR3 sequences; about 27% of them occurred a single time. Approximately 3.3% of the sample lies in the top ten. These records were also assigned to another study, of T cells of mothers and their children.

Sequenced material: blood. Receptor source: a boy aged 2 to 10 in good health.

This clonotype was seen a handful of times. This chain links TRBV3-1 with TRBJ2-7; perhaps D is TRBD1 or TRBD2 (5 bases each). The CDR3 spans 14 residues. Trimming removed 3 bases from V and 0 bases from J, with 9 bases in between. Per the germline V gene, CDR1 is LGHDT and CDR2 is YNNKEL (reference sequence). The CDR3 here is CASSHGGSSYEQYF. The CDR3 DNA is TGTGCCAGCAGCCATGGGGGATCCTCCTACGAGCAGTACTTC.

The chain links TRBV19 to TRBJ1-2; 8 bases fit TRBD1. V lost 5 bases, J lost 8 bases, and 4 bases stayed unmatched. Germline assignment: CDR1 LNHDA and CDR2 SQIVND (reference sequence). The CDR3 totals 12 residues. CDR3 residues: CASSQAGGGYTF. CDR3 coding DNA: TGTGCCAGTAGTCAGGCAGGGGGCGGCTACACCTTC.

The chain combines TRBV15 with TRBJ2-7; 9 nucleotides agree with TRBD1. The CDR3 is 13 residues long. CDR1 and CDR2 from the germline V gene are LNHNV and YYDKDF (reference sequence). Germline trimming cut 3 bases from V and 6 bases from J; bases unmatched to any gene: 3. For the CDR3, the DNA is TGTGCCACCAGCAGGCGGACAGGGGCCGAGCAGTACTTC. Translation gives CATSRRTGAEQYF.

The sample holds many counts of this clonotype. The J gene is TRBJ2-7, the V gene TRBV15; 7 nucleotides line up with TRBD2. With V trimmed by 5 bases and J by 2 bases, 6 bases remained unmatched. The V gene's germline CDR1 is LNHNV and CDR2 YYDKDF (reference sequence). The CDR3 loop spans 14 amino acids. CDR3 residues: CATSLLASTYEQYF. CDR3 bases: TGTGCCACCAGCCTACTAGCGAGCACCTACGAGCAGTACTTC.

J is TRBJ1-5 and V is TRBV6-6; D remains ambiguous. Germline V gene data show CDR1 as MNHNY and CDR2 as SVGAGI (reference sequence). This CDR3 region has 13 residues. V was cut by 6 bases and J by 3 bases, with 9 bases left in between. CDR3 sequence (DNA): TGTGCCAGCAGCCAGGTAAACAATCAGCCCCAGCATTTT. Translated, it gives CASSQVNNQPQHF.

Notes on this clonotype: Relative to the germline gene, one junction end is altered; a read error may explain this. V and J are TRBV7-9 and TRBJ2-5; perhaps D is TRBD1 or TRBD2 (5 bases each). Germline assignment: CDR1 SEHNR and CDR2 FQNEAQ (reference sequence). The CDR3 runs to 15 residues. CDR3 protein: CASSPGAGPQETQYF. CDR3 sequence (DNA): TGTGCCAGCAGCCCCGGGGCAGGCCCCCAAGAGACCCAGTACTTT.

V is TRBV20-1 and J is TRBJ2-1; TRBD2 matches 8 bases. V dropped 3 bases and J dropped 9; count of bases not matched to a gene: 7. Germline CDR1 and CDR2: DFQATT and SNEGSKA (reference sequence). This CDR3 is built from 13 residues. The CDR3 nucleotides read TGCAGTGCTAGCGGGGGGGCCGGCCTTGAGCAGTTCTTC. It is translated as CSASGGAGLEQFF.

The V and J genes are TRBV29-1 and TRBJ2-7, with 8 bases lining up with TRBD2. The CDR3 runs to 14 residues. Looked up from germline, CDR1 is SQVTM and CDR2 is ANQGSEA. The junction had 12 bases not matched to a gene; V was cut back by 5 bases and J by 6 bases. The CDR3 reads CSVQGAGVHTEQYF. The CDR3 DNA reads TGCAGCGTTCAAGGAGCGGGGGTCCACACCGAGCAGTACTTC.

This chain connects TRBV29-1 to TRBJ1-2; D remains ambiguous. The germline gives CDR1 SQVTM, CDR2 ANQGSEA. The CDR3 has 14 amino acids. Trimming pared 0 bases from V and 8 bases from J, leaving 16 bases between. The CDR3 reads CSVEDGVRTRGYTF. CDR3 DNA: TGCAGCGTTGAAGATGGAGTCAGGACGCGAGGCTACACCTTC. The entire variable domain, with the rest obtained from reference TRBV29-1 and TRBJ1-2, is as follows: SAVISQKPSRDICQRGTSLTIQCQVDSQVTMMFWYRQQPGQSLTLIATANQGSEATYESGFVIDKFPISRPNLTFSTLTVSNMSPEDSSIYLCSVEDGVRTRGYTFGSGTRLTVV.

The J gene is TRBJ2-5, the V gene TRBV20-1; tentatively, D is TRBD1 (7 bases). CDR1 and CDR2 (germline): DFQATT, SNEGSKA (reference sequence). This CDR3 region has 16 residues. V was pared by 4 bases and J by 5 bases, with 23 bases between. CDR3 region: CSATVPGQLRGETQYF. CDR3 coding DNA: TGCAGTGCTACTGTCCCGGGACAGTTACGGGGGGAGACCCAGTACTTC.

This clonotype was counted between two and nine times. The J gene is TRBJ1-6, the V gene TRBV5-4; 7 nucleotides align to TRBD1. The CDR3 sequence is 17 residues long. CDR1 SGHNT and CDR2 YYREEE come from the germline V gene (reference sequence). With 4 bases clipped from V and 4 bases from J, the junction kept 11 bases outside the gene matches. The CDR3 reads CASSPGTGTDYNSPLHF. CDR3 in DNA: TGTGCCAGCAGCCCGGGAACGGGGACAGATTATAATTCACCCCTCCACTTT. Filled out from reference TRBV5-4 and TRBJ1-6, the complete variable domain reads ETGVTQSPTHLIKTRGQQVTLRCSSQSGHNTVSWYQQALGQGPQFIFQYYREEENGRGNFPPRFSGLQFPNYSSELNVNALELDDSALYLCASSPGTGTDYNSPLHFGNGTRLTVT.

The chain links TRBV11-2 to TRBJ2-1, with D possibly being TRBD1 (6 bases). The end of the DNA aligns better with TRBJ2-7, so the J call may be wrong. This CDR3 is built from 14 residues. From germline, CDR1 is SGHAT and CDR2 FQNNGV. The CDR3 nucleotides are TGTGCCAGCAGCTTAGATAATTCCAGGGGCGAGCAGTACTTC. It encodes CASSLDNSRGEQYF.

This clonotype occurred a few times. The genes are TRBV20-1 and TRBJ1-2, with TRBD1 matching 9 bases. The CDR3 contains 14 residues. J gave up 8 bases and V 2 bases, and 9 bases lay outside the gene matches. Germline assignment: CDR1 DFQATT and CDR2 SNEGSKA (reference sequence). The CDR3 reads CSARPPDRGIGYTF. The CDR3 nucleotides are TGCAGTGCTAGACCACCCGACAGGGGGATCGGCTACACCTTC.

This clonotype was seen more than once but under ten times. The chain recombines TRBV6-4 with TRBJ1-2; no definite D call. The CDR3 has 14 amino acids. The germline V gene encodes CDR1 MRHNA and CDR2 SNTAGT. The V end lost 0 bases, the J end lost 4 bases, and 9 bases lay between the germline ends. CDR3 DNA: TGTGCCAGCAGTGACTCCCGCATAGGCTATGGCTACACCTTC. Its protein product is CASSDSRIGYGYTF.

The chain combines TRBV12-5 with TRBJ1-2; 7 nucleotides agree with TRBD1. The CDR3 extends over 14 amino acids. CDR1 and CDR2 from the germline V gene are LGHNT and FRNRAP. V dropped 6 bases and J dropped 8; count of bases not matched to a gene: 12. CDR3 sequence: CASGRTGVGKGYTF. The CDR3 DNA follows: TGTGCTAGTGGCCGAACAGGGGTTGGTAAGGGCTACACCTTC. The whole variable domain, remainder taken from reference TRBV12-5 and TRBJ1-2, is DARVTQTPRHKVTEMGQEVTMRCQPILGHNTVFWYRQTMMQGLELLAYFRNRAPLDDSGMPKDRFSAEMPDATLATLKIQPSEPRDSAVYFCASGRTGVGKGYTFGSGTRLTVV.

V and J are TRBV6-5 and TRBJ2-4; 7 positions match TRBD2. Germline CDR1 and CDR2: MNHEY and SVGAGI. With 0 bases clipped from V and 5 bases from J, the junction kept 7 bases outside the gene matches. The length of the CDR3 is 16 residues. CDR3 in DNA: TGTGCCAGCAGTTACTCGCGGGAGAGAATAGAAAACATTCAGTACTTC. Translating gives CASSYSRERIENIQYF.

In this sample, this clonotype turned up many times. The gene calls are TRBV20-1 and TRBJ2-7; 7 bases line up with TRBD2. There are 13 residues in the CDR3. The V gene end was trimmed by 5 bases and the J gene end by 2 bases; junction bases not matched to a gene: 6. CDR1 is DFQATT and CDR2 is SNEGSKA in the germline V gene (reference sequence). CDR3 nucleotides: TGCAGTGCTTCCCGGGACTACCCCTACGAGCAGTACTTC. Translation: CSASRDYPYEQYF.

The chain combines TRBV6-6 with TRBJ2-7, with 9 bases lining up with TRBD2. The CDR3 contains 16 residues. Germline V CDR1 and CDR2: MNHNY, SVGAGI (reference sequence). V shed 2 bases and J 3 bases; nucleotides not matched to a gene: 8. CDR3 DNA sequence: TGTGCCAGCAGTTACGTAGCGGGAGCCGGCTACTACGAGCAGTACTTC. This encodes CASSYVAGAGYYEQYF.

This rearrangement joins TRBV6-5 to TRBJ2-5; 10 bases agree with TRBD2. CDR1 is MNHEY, CDR2 SVGAGI, per germline. V shed 6 bases, J shed 5 bases, and the junction held 9 bases outside the gene matches. The CDR3 has 15 residues. The CDR3 DNA follows: TGTGCCAGCAGACTAAGCGGGAGGGCCACGGAGACCCAGTACTTC. Translation: CASRLSGRATETQYF.

This clonotype was detected a few times. This chain uses TRBV5-5 with TRBJ1-3, with D unclear. Germline V gives CDR1 SGHKS, CDR2 YYEKEE (reference sequence). The CDR3 spans 18 residues. The V gene lost 0 bases and the J gene lost 4 bases, with 20 bases spanning the gap. The CDR3 DNA reads TGTGCCAGCAGCTTGGATCTCTTAGGAGCCGTTCCCGGAAACACCATATATTTT. Amino acids: CASSLDLLGAVPGNTIYF.

This clonotype was counted between two and nine times. A junction boundary mismatches the germline segment, possibly from a read error. The V and J genes are TRBV7-3 and TRBJ2-6; no clear D. Germline CDR1 SGHTA, CDR2 FQGTGA. CDR3 length: 16 residues. This chain's CDR3 is CVSSLIVGPGANVLTF. CDR3 in DNA: TGTGTCAGCAGCTTAATCGTCGGGCCAGGGGCCAACGTCCTGACTTTC.

This clonotype has ten or more counts. For the CDR3, the DNA is TGTGCCAGCAGGGATGGACAGGGCACCCAGTACTTC. It specifies CASRDGQGTQYF. The chain carries TRBV25-1 and TRBJ2-5; TRBD1 matches at 8 bases. CDR3 length: 12 residues. CDR1 is MGHDK, CDR2 SYGVNS, per germline. V trimming: 6 bases; J trimming: 8 bases; junction bases outside the gene matches: 5.

This clonotype was detected only a few times. The V gene is TRBV12-3 or TRBV12-4, the J gene TRBJ2-6; D gene unclear. Trimming shortened V by 5 bases and J by 4 bases, and 9 bases separated the two germline ends. There are 14 residues in the CDR3. The CDR3 reads CASSNGAGANVLTF. In DNA, the CDR3 is TGTGCCAGCAGTAACGGCGCGGGGGCCAACGTCCTGACTTTC.